This T cell receptor beta chain came from a study of blood T cell repertoires in COVID-19. The wider study: Collection of acute and convalescent COVID-19 samples took place in the United States, Italy and Spain. In each case, the material was cDNA or gDNA derived from T cells, B-cell-depleted T cells, or PBMCs.

As processed by the authors: Amplifying reference gene primers gave estimates of nucleated cell counts. TCRdb keeps only in-frame clones here, not all; method: immunoSEQ multiplex PCR. V and J calls and clone size are as listed in that table; D and trimming were resolved from the DNA. The sample records 90,000 to 120,000 clones, 88% being singletons. The sample was peripheral blood. The clonotype originates from a human donor in a cohort sampled during active COVID-19.

The CDR3 DNA reads TGTGCCAGCAGTGAGCGGGGCTTTAGCACAGATACGCAGTATTTT. Translating it yields CASSERGFSTDTQYF. The chain combines TRBV25-1 with TRBJ2-3; weak D call: TRBD2 (6 bases). Per the germline V gene, CDR1 is MGHDK and CDR2 is SYGVNS. V was trimmed by 3 bases and J by 0 bases, leaving 10 bases between them. This CDR3 region has 15 residues. Variable domain in full (rest from reference TRBV25-1 and TRBJ2-3): EADIYQTPRYLVIGTGKKITLECSQTMGHDKMYWYQQDPGMELHLIHYSYGVNSTEKGDLSSESTVSRIRTEHFPLTLESARPSHTSQYLCASSERGFSTDTQYFGPGTRLTVL.